The 32 T cell receptor beta chains in this list originate from one sample, sequenced in a study of T-cell reconstitution after alpha-beta-depleted transplantation in children. The TCRbeta library incorporated unique molecular identifiers. In TCRdb, the PCR reads were re-called with MiXCR into one record per CDR3 protein. Of about 600,000 distinct CDR3 sequences listed, 8% to 11% are singletons. The sample consisted of PBMCs from the stem cell graft donor, taken from the stem cell graft. These receptors all stem from a human donor who donated a stem cell graft to a child with acute myeloid leukemia.

This clonotype appeared a few times. The CDR3 sequence: CSGGTGDFYEQYF. CDR3 DNA: TGCAGCGGGGGGACAGGGGACTTCTACGAGCAGTACTTC. The chain carries TRBV29-1 and TRBJ2-7; 10 positions agree with TRBD1. V shed 7 bases and J 3 bases; nucleotides not matched to a gene: 6. CDR3 length: 13 residues. The germline CDR1 and CDR2 sequences are SQVTM and ANQGSEA.

This clonotype was seen more than once but under ten times. V gene TRBV4-3 combines with J gene TRBJ2-7; 9 nucleotides line up with TRBD1. Germline V gene data show CDR1 as LGHNA and CDR2 as YSLEER. The CDR3 extends over 15 amino acids. V trimming: 1 base; J trimming: 2 bases; junction bases outside the gene matches: 3. The CDR3 is CASSQAQGAPYEQYF. CDR3 nucleotide sequence: TGCGCCAGCAGCCAAGCACAGGGGGCACCCTACGAGCAGTACTTC.

The table lists this clonotype with a few counts. This sequence joins TRBV6-5 and TRBJ2-7, with no clear D. V was cut by 0 bases and J by 1 base, with 7 bases left in between. The germline V gene encodes CDR1 MNHEY and CDR2 SVGAGI. The CDR3 contains 14 residues. CDR3 sequence (DNA): TGTGCCAGCAGTTACTCGAAGGTATCCTACGAGCAGTACTTC. Residues: CASSYSKVSYEQYF.

Ten or more counts support this clonotype. V is TRBV20-1 and J is TRBJ1-6; 9 nucleotides align to TRBD1. V gave up 3 bases and J gave up 5 bases; unmatched junction bases: 5. Germline-derived CDR1 and CDR2 are DFQATT and SNEGSKA (reference sequence). The CDR3 totals 15 residues. CDR3 in amino acids: CSASETGGNNSPLHF. CDR3 nucleotide sequence: TGCAGTGCTAGCGAGACAGGGGGTAATAATTCACCCCTCCACTTT.

The chain links TRBV15 to TRBJ2-1; D uncertain. The length of the CDR3 is 14 residues. Between the trimmed V and J ends, which lost 4 bases and 7 bases, there was a span of 14 bases. Germline assignment: CDR1 LNHNV and CDR2 YYDKDF (reference sequence). This CDR3 reads CATSKLLNRNEQFF. As DNA, the CDR3 is TGTGCCACCAGCAAACTCCTAAATAGGAATGAGCAGTTCTTC.

This clonotype was counted many times. The J gene is TRBJ2-1, the V gene TRBV6-1; tentative D call: TRBD2 (5 bases). The CDR3 covers 14 residues. In germline, CDR1 is MNHNS, CDR2 SASEGT. The V end lost 6 bases, the J end lost 5 bases, and 14 bases lay between the germline ends. CDR3 nucleotide sequence: TGTGCCAGCAGCGACTATCCCTTCAACAATGAGCAGTTCTTC. This sequence encodes CASSDYPFNNEQFF.

The chain has TRBV7-9 and TRBJ2-1; D gene ambiguous. V lost 8 bases and J 6 bases, leaving 14 bases between the germline ends. The CDR3 length is 13 residues. From germline, CDR1 is SEHNR and CDR2 FQNEAQ (reference sequence). Here the CDR3 DNA reads TGTGCCAGCCCCCCCCCAGCCTCCAATGAGCAGTTCTTC. This sequence encodes CASPPPASNEQFF. The full variable domain, with the rest looked up from reference TRBV7-9 and TRBJ2-1, is DTGVSQNPRHKITKRGQNVTFRCDPISEHNRLYWYRQTLGQGPEFLTYFQNEAQLEKSRLLSDRFSAERPKGSFSTLEIQRTEQGDSAMYLCASPPPASNEQFFGPGTRLTVL.

Only a few counts were recorded for this clonotype. This chain uses TRBV24-1 with TRBJ2-2; TRBD1 agrees at 10 bases. CDR1 is KGHDR, CDR2 SFDVKD, per germline. The CDR3 is 19 residues long. The V and J ends lost 4 bases and 4 bases, in that order; junction bases with no gene match: 14. CDR3 sequence reads: CATSDSRPGTGVSTGELFF. CDR3 in DNA: TGTGCCACCAGTGACTCTCGCCCCGGGACAGGGGTTTCCACCGGGGAGCTGTTTTTT.

A few counts support this clonotype. The CDR3 DNA sequence: TGTGCCAGCAGGTCCCGAGGGGGACTCCGAGAGACCCAGTACTTC. It translates to CASRSRGGLRETQYF. The V gene is TRBV12-3 or TRBV12-4, the J gene TRBJ2-5; the D call may be TRBD1 or TRBD2 (6 bases each). The CDR3 extends over 15 amino acids. Trimming took off 6 bases at V and 4 bases at J, with 18 bases between the two ends.

V usage is TRBV24-1 and J usage is TRBJ2-1; no clear D. In germline, CDR1 is KGHDR, CDR2 SFDVKD. The CDR3 sequence is 14 residues long. V gave up 3 bases and J gave up 10 bases, with 15 bases separating them. DNA of the CDR3: TGTGCCACCAGTGATCCCGGGTCGCATCGAGAGCAGTTCTTC. Its protein product is CATSDPGSHREQFF.

This clonotype was counted at least ten times. This sequence joins TRBV15 and TRBJ2-5, with 8 bases identical to TRBD2. V was clipped by 1 base and J by 4 bases; unmatched bases: 11. Germline V gene data show CDR1 as LNHNV and CDR2 as YYDKDF (reference sequence). This CDR3 region has 17 residues. CDR3 sequence: CATSRAPSAGERETQYF. CDR3 DNA sequence: TGTGCCACCAGCAGAGCACCGTCAGCGGGAGAACGAGAGACCCAGTACTTC.

The rearrangement joins TRBV7-3 to TRBJ2-1; D is perhaps TRBD1 or TRBD2 (5 bases each). CDR1 SGHTA and CDR2 FQGTGA come from the germline V gene. This CDR3 is built from 15 residues. V was cut by 2 bases and J by 4 bases, with 12 bases left in between. CDR3 in amino acids: CASSLGTSNYNEQFF. For the CDR3, the DNA is TGTGCCAGCAGCTTAGGGACCTCGAATTACAATGAGCAGTTCTTC. Using reference TRBV7-3 and TRBJ2-1 for the parts outside the CDR3, the full variable domain is GAGVSQTPSNKVTEKGKYVELRCDPISGHTALYWYRQSLGQGPEFLIYFQGTGAADDSGLPNDRFFAVRPEGSVSTLKIQRTERGDSAVYLCASSLGTSNYNEQFFGPGTRLTVL.

Details on this clonotype: At one of its ends the junction is not consistent with the germline gene, which may arise from a read error. V usage is TRBV12-3 or TRBV12-4 and J usage is TRBJ1-3; D gene ambiguous. The CDR3 consists of 18 residues. The CDR3 is CTSSLAELVRVSGNTIYF. In DNA form, the CDR3 reads TGTACCAGCAGTTTAGCGGAGCTGGTACGCGTCTCTGGAAACACCATATATTTT.

This clonotype was seen ten or more times. The rearrangement uses TRBV27 and TRBJ2-1, with 7 nucleotides matching TRBD1. The junction had 6 bases not matched to a gene; V was cut back by 6 bases and J by 4 bases. CDR3 size: 14 residues. Looked up from germline, CDR1 is MNHEY and CDR2 is SMNVEV (reference sequence). This CDR3 is CASSHGTEYNEQFF. The DNA of the CDR3 is TGTGCCAGCAGCCATGGGACAGAATACAATGAGCAGTTCTTC.

This clonotype was seen repeatedly, ten times or more. The J gene is TRBJ2-2, the V gene TRBV12-3 or TRBV12-4; unclear D gene. This CDR3 region has 14 residues. Trimming removed 7 bases from V and 0 bases from J, with 9 bases in between. The CDR3 sequence: CASKNTANTGELFF. The CDR3 region has the DNA TGTGCCAGCAAGAATACGGCGAACACCGGGGAGCTGTTTTTT.

This clonotype was seen repeatedly, ten times or more. CDR3 in amino acids: CASSLGGLAGSGELFF. The CDR3 region has the DNA TGTGCCAGCAGCTTGGGAGGACTAGCGGGATCCGGGGAGCTGTTTTTT. The V call is TRBV7-2, the J call TRBJ2-2; 12 bases line up with TRBD2. V shed 3 bases, J shed 6 bases, and the junction held 5 bases outside the gene matches. Germline V lookup: CDR1 SGHTA, CDR2 FQGNSA. The CDR3 runs to 16 residues.

This clonotype was seen repeatedly, ten times or more. The CDR3 reads CASSSQGSNEQFF. DNA of the CDR3: TGTGCCAGCAGTTCACAGGGGTCCAATGAGCAGTTCTTC. This sequence joins TRBV6-6 and TRBJ2-1; 7 bases agree with TRBD1. The germline gives CDR1 MNHNY, CDR2 SVGAGI (reference sequence). The CDR3 sequence is 13 residues long. The ends lost 4 bases at V and 6 bases at J; junction bases unmatched: 3.

This clonotype was picked up a small number of times. This chain connects TRBV7-9 to TRBJ2-7; D may be TRBD2 (5 bases). The CDR3 consists of 16 residues. V gave up 4 bases and J gave up 3 bases, with 19 bases separating them. Germline loops: CDR1 SEHNR, CDR2 FQNEAQ (reference sequence). The CDR3 here is CASSSPTLAGSYEQYF. The CDR3 DNA reads TGTGCCAGCAGCTCCCCGACACTCGCGGGCAGCTACGAGCAGTACTTC.

The CDR3 DNA follows: TGCAGTGCTAGAGAAGACAGCGAGCAGTACTTC. Protein: CSAREDSEQYF. The chain employs TRBV20-1 and TRBJ2-7; possible D gene TRBD1, 5 bases. This CDR3 contains 11 residues. The V end was cut by 0 bases, the J end by 6 bases, with 6 bases between. Per the germline V gene, CDR1 is DFQATT and CDR2 is SNEGSKA (reference sequence).

V gene TRBV10-3 combines with J gene TRBJ2-7, with 9 nucleotides matching TRBD2. V was clipped by 3 bases and J by 6 bases; unmatched bases: 6. This CDR3 contains 14 residues. The germline gives CDR1 ENHRY, CDR2 SYGVKD. The CDR3 coding sequence is TGTGCCATCAGTGAACGCGGGAGGGAGAGCGAGCAGTACTTC. Its translation is CAISERGRESEQYF.

This clonotype has just a few counts. The V and J genes are TRBV20-1 and TRBJ2-2; the D gene could be TRBD1 or TRBD2 (5 bases each). Looked up from germline, CDR1 is DFQATT and CDR2 is SNEGSKA (reference sequence). The CDR3 is made up of 13 amino acids. V dropped 5 bases and J dropped 7 bases, with 14 bases sitting between them. The DNA of the CDR3 is TGCAGTGCTTGGGGCGTGGGGGTCGGGGAGCTGTTTTTT. This gives the protein CSAWGVGVGELFF.

This clonotype turned up a few times. V and J are TRBV14 and TRBJ2-3; D gene unclear. This CDR3 spans 14 amino acids. Germline V gene data show CDR1 as SGHDN and CDR2 as FVKESK. Trimming removed 1 base at V and 5 bases at J, with 10 bases between. This CDR3 is CASSQGSWLDTQYF. The CDR3 bases are TGTGCCAGCAGCCAAGGGAGCTGGCTAGATACGCAGTATTTT.

This clonotype turned up a few times. The V gene is TRBV29-1, the J gene TRBJ2-3; D might be TRBD2 (6 bases). V was shortened by 7 bases and J by 2 bases, with 19 bases between the two germline ends. The CDR3 totals 15 residues. Germline V gives CDR1 SQVTM, CDR2 ANQGSEA. CDR3 region: CSANPLAALTDTQYF. As DNA, the CDR3 is TGCAGCGCCAACCCCTTAGCGGCACTCACAGATACGCAGTATTTT.

The chain uses TRBV20-1 and TRBJ1-1; a weak D match, TRBD1 (6 bases). V dropped 1 base and J dropped 11 bases, with 14 bases sitting between them. CDR1 and CDR2 from the germline V gene are DFQATT and SNEGSKA (reference sequence). This CDR3 contains 12 residues. The CDR3: CSARGSQGLAFF. CDR3 nucleotides: TGCAGTGCTAGAGGATCACAGGGACTCGCTTTCTTT.

The J gene is TRBJ2-7, the V gene TRBV5-6; D tentatively fits TRBD1 or TRBD2 (5 bases each). The length of the CDR3 is 15 residues. Trimming took 0 bases from V and 2 from J, leaving 12 bases between them. Germline CDR1 reads SGHDT; CDR2 reads YYEEEE. This CDR3 reads CASSLGAVGPYEQYF. The DNA for the CDR3 is TGTGCCAGCAGCTTGGGGGCAGTGGGACCCTACGAGCAGTACTTC.

V usage is TRBV20-1 and J usage is TRBJ2-3; TRBD1 might be the D (5 bases). Trimming cost V 3 bases and J 4 bases, with 11 bases left between them. CDR3 length equals 13 residues. Germline values: CDR1 DFQATT, CDR2 SNEGSKA (reference sequence). This CDR3 is CSASLRVSDTQYF. As DNA, the CDR3 is TGCAGTGCTAGCCTCAGGGTTTCAGATACGCAGTATTTT.

In regard to this clonotype: At one of its ends the junction is not consistent with the germline gene, which may arise from a read error. The chain carries TRBV7-7 and TRBJ2-2; D call uncertain. The CDR3 sequence is 16 residues long. Per germline, CDR1 SSHAT and CDR2 FNYEAQ (reference sequence). The CDR3 protein is CASSLGLGPNTGELFF. The CDR3 DNA is TGTGCTAGCAGCTTAGGTCTGGGCCCGAACACCGGGGAGCTGTTTTTT.

There are a few counts of this clonotype. The CDR3 sequence is CASSGPGQGRWEQYF. The CDR3 DNA is TGTGCCAGCAGTGGCCCGGGACAGGGAAGGTGGGAGCAGTACTTC. The rearrangement links TRBV6-1 to TRBJ2-7; TRBD1 aligns across 9 bases. This CDR3 has 15 residues. Germline V gene sequence: CDR1 MNHNS, CDR2 SASEGT. After removal of 4 bases from V and 7 bases from J, the junction contained 11 bases not matched to a gene.

This clonotype was seen only a few times. The chain joins TRBV9 to TRBJ1-2, with D possibly TRBD1 on 6 matching bases. Germline V gives CDR1 SGDLS, CDR2 YYNGEE. V was cut by 2 bases and J by 8 bases, with 10 bases left in between. CDR3 length equals 12 residues. The CDR3 DNA is TGTGCCAGCAGCGTCGGGGGGCGAGGCTACACCTTC. Its protein is CASSVGGRGYTF.

This clonotype turned up a few times. The genes are TRBV7-9 and TRBJ2-5, with D perhaps matching TRBD1 (5 bases). The CDR3 runs to 13 residues. Trimming cost V 5 bases and J 1 base, with 8 bases left between them. Germline V gene data show CDR1 as SEHNR and CDR2 as FQNEAQ (reference sequence). The CDR3 here is CASSRRVQETQYF. CDR3 DNA sequence: TGTGCCAGCAGCCGCAGGGTCCAAGAGACCCAGTACTTC.

This clonotype was detected only a few times. The chain is built from TRBV29-1 and TRBJ2-7; perhaps TRBD2 as D (6 bases). This CDR3 spans 14 amino acids. V was cut by 5 bases and J by 6 bases, with 20 bases left in between. Looked up from germline, CDR1 is SQVTM and CDR2 is ANQGSEA. CDR3 nucleotides: TGCAGCGTTAAGCGGGTGGATAGGGTCGGCGAGCAGTACTTC. Its translation is CSVKRVDRVGEQYF.

The genes are TRBV25-1 and TRBJ2-6, with D unclear. The CDR3 length is 16 residues. Germline V lookup: CDR1 MGHDK, CDR2 SYGVNS. Trimming stripped 10 bases from V and 4 bases from J, with 20 bases between. This chain's CDR3 is CATSPAGRPGANVLTF. CDR3 nucleotide sequence: TGTGCCACAAGTCCGGCTGGGCGACCCGGGGCCAACGTCCTGACTTTC.